This T cell receptor beta chain was retrieved from a study of OX40 agonist ivuxolimab in advanced cancers. Study context: Subjects had a mean age of around 60 years, with a range of about 20 to 85; around 83% were male. Prior checkpoint blockade (anti-PD-1, anti-PD-L1 or anti-CTLA-4) was permitted; under 50% had it.

Profiled with immunoSEQ multiplex PCR; TCRdb holds only in-frame clones, not every one. The sample shows 70,000 to 95,000 clones, roughly 87% of them seen only once. Germline CDR1 MNHNS, CDR2 SASEGT. The CDR3 has 17 residues. The V gene end was trimmed by 3 bases and the J gene end by 8 bases; junction bases not matched to a gene: 12. The source material was CD4+ or CD8+ T cells sorted from blood, sampled in a trial of the OX40 agonist ivuxolimab. V usage is TRBV6-1 and J usage is TRBJ1-4; 10 nucleotides agree with TRBD1. This TCR came from an adult with an advanced solid tumor such as melanoma, head and neck, liver or kidney cancer. The CDR3: CASSEGQGLGSGEKLFF. CDR3 DNA sequence: TGTGCCAGCAGTGAGGGACAGGGGCTAGGGAGTGGCGAAAAACTGTTTTTT.